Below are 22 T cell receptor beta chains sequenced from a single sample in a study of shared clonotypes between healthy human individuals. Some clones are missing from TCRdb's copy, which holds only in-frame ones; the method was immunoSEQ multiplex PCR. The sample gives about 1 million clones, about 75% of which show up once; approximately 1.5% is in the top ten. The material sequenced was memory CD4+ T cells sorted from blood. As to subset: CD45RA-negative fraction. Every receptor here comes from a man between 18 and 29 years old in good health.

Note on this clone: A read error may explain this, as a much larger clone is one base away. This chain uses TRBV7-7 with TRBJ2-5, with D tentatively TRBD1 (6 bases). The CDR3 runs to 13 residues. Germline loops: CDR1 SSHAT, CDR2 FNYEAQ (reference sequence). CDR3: CASSLGQQETQYF. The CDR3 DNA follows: TGTGCTAGCAGCTTAGGACAGCAAGAGACCCAGTACTTC. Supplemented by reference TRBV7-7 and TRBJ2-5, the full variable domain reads GAGVSQSPRYKVTKRGQDVTLRCDPISSHATLYWYQQALGQGPEFLTYFNYEAQPDKSGLPSDRFSAERPEGSISTLTIQRTEQRDSAMYRCASSLGQQETQYFGPGTRLLVL.

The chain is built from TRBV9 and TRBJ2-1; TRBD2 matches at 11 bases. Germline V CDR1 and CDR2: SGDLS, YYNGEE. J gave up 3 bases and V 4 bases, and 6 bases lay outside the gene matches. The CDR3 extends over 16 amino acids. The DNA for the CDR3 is TGTGCCAGCAGCACTACTAGCGGGAGCTTCTACAATGAGCAGTTCTTC. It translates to CASSTTSGSFYNEQFF.

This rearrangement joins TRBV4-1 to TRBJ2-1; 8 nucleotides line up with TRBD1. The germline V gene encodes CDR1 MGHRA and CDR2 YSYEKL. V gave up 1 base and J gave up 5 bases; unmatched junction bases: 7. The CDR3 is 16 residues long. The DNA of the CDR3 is TGCGCCAGCAGCCAAGCCGTGTCAGGGGGCCACAATGAGCAGTTCTTC. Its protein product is CASSQAVSGGHNEQFF.

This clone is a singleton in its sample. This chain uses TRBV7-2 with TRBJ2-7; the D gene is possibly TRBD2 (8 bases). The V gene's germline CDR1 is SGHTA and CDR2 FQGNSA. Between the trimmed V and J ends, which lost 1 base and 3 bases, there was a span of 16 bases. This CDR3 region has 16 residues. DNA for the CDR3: TGTGCCAGCAGCTTAGAGGGGGCGGGAGGCTACTACGAGCAGTACTTC. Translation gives CASSLEGAGGYYEQYF.

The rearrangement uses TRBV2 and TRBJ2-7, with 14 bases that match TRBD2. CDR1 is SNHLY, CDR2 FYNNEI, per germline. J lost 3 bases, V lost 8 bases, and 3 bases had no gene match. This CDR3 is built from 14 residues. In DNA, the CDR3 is TGTGCCAGCGGGACTAGCGGGAGTGGCTACGAGCAGTACTTC. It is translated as CASGTSGSGYEQYF.

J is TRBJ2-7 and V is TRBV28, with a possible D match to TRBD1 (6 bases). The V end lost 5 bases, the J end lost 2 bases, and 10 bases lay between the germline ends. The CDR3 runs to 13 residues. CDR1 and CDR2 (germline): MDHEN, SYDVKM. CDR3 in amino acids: CASSVGQPYEQYF. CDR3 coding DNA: TGTGCCAGCAGTGTTGGACAGCCCTACGAGCAGTACTTC.

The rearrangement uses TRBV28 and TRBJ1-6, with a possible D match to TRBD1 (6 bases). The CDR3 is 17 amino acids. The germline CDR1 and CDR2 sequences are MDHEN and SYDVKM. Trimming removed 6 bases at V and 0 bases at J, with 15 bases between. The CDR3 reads CASSGGPKVSYNSPLHF. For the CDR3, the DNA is TGTGCCAGCAGCGGGGGCCCGAAAGTCTCCTATAATTCACCCCTCCACTTT.

CDR3 nucleotide sequence: TGCAGCGTTGATGCCGGGACAGATACGCAGTATTTT. Amino acids: CSVDAGTDTQYF. The rearrangement joins TRBV29-1 to TRBJ2-3, with D hard to call. Germline V CDR1 and CDR2: SQVTM, ANQGSEA. V gave up 3 bases and J gave up 3 bases, with 7 bases separating them. This CDR3 is 12 amino acids long.

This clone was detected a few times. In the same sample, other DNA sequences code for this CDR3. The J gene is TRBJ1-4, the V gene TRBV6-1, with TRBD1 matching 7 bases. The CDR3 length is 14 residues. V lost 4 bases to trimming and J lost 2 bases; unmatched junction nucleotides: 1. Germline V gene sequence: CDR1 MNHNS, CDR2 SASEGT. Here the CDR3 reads CASSGGGTNEKLFF. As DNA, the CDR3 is TGTGCCAGCAGTGGAGGGGGCACTAATGAAAAACTGTTTTTT.

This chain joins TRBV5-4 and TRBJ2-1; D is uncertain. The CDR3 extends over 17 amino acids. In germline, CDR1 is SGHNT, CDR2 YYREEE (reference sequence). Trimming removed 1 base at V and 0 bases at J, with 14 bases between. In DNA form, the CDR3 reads TGTGCCAGCAGCTTGTCTATACGGGCTAGCTCCTACAATGAGCAGTTCTTC. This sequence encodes CASSLSIRASSYNEQFF.

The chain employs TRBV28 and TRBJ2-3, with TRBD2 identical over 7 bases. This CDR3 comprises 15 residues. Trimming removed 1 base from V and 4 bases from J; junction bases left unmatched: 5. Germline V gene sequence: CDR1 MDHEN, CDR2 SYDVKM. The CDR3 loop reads CASSLSGGLADTQYF. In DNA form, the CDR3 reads TGTGCCAGCAGTTTATCCGGGGGGTTGGCAGATACGCAGTATTTT.

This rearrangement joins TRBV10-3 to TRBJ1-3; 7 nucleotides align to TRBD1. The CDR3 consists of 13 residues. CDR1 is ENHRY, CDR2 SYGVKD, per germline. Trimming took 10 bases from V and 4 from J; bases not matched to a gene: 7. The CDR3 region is CASRQGSGNTIYF. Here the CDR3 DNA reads TGTGCCAGCCGACAGGGCTCCGGAAACACCATATATTTT.

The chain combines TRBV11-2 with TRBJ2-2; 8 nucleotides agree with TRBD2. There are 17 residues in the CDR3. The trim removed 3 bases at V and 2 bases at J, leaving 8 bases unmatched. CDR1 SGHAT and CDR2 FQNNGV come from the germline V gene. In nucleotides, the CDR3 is TGTGCCAGCAGCTTTTATTCTAGCGGGCCCAACACCGGGGAGCTGTTTTTT. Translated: CASSFYSSGPNTGELFF.

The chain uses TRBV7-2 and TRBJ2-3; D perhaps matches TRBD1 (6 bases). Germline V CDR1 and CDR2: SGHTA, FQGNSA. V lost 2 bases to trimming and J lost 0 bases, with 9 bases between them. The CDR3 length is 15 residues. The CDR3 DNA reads TGTGCCAGCAGCTTACAGGGGTTCAGCACAGATACGCAGTATTTT. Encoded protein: CASSLQGFSTDTQYF.

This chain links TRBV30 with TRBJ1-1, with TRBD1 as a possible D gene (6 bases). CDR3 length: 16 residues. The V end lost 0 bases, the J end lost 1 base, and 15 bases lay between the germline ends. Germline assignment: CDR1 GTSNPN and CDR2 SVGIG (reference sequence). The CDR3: CAWSVRGATTNTEAFF. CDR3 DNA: TGTGCCTGGAGTGTACGGGGGGCCACGACGAACACTGAAGCTTTCTTT.

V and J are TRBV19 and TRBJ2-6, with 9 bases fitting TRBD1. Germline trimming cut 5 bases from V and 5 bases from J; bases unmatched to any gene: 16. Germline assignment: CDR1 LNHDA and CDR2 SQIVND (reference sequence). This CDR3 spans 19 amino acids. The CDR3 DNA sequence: TGTGCCAGTAGTCTCCGGCAGGGACAGGGACTAAATCGGGCCAACGTCCTGACTTTC. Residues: CASSLRQGQGLNRANVLTF.

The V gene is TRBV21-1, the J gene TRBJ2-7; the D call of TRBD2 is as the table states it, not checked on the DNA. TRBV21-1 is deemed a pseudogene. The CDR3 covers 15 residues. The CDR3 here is CASSIRRRCVDEQYF. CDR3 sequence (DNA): TGTGCCAGCAGCATAAGAAGGCGGTGTGTGGACGAGCAGTACTTC.

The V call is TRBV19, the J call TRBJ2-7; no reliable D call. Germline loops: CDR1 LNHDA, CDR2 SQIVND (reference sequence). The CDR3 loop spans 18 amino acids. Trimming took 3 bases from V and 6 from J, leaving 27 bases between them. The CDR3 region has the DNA TGTGCCAGTAGTATCATGTTGGGTATCGGCGGAAGAGAAATCGAGCAGTACTTC. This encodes CASSIMLGIGGREIEQYF. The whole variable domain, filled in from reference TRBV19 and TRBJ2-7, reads DGGITQSPKYLFRKEGQNVTLSCEQNLNHDAMYWYRQDPGQGLRLIYYSQIVNDFQKGDIAEGYSVSREKKESFPLTVTSAQKNPTAFYLCASSIMLGIGGREIEQYFGPGTRLTVT.

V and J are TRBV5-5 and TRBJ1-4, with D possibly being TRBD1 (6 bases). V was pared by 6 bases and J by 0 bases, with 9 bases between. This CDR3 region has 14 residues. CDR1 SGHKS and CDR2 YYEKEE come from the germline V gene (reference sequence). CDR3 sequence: CASKGEPTNEKLFF. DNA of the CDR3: TGTGCCAGCAAGGGGGAACCAACTAATGAAAAACTGTTTTTT.

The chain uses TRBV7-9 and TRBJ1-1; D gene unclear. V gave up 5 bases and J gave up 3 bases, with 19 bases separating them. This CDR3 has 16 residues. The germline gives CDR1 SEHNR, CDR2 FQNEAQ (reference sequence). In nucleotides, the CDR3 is TGTGCCAGCAGCAATTTTCCCTCTGGGCGGGACACTGAAGCTTTCTTT. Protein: CASSNFPSGRDTEAFF.

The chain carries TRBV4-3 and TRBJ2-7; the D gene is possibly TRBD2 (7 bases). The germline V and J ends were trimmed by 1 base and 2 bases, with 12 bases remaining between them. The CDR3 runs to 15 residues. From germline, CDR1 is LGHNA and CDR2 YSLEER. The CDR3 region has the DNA TGCGCCAGCAGCCAAGGAGGGGGAGGGACCTACGAGCAGTACTTC. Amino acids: CASSQGGGGTYEQYF.

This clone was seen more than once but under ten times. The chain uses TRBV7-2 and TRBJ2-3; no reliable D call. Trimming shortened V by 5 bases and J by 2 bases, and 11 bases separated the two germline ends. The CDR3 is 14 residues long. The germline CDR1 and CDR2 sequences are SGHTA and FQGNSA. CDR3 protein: CASSPRKSTDTQYF. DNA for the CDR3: TGTGCCAGCAGCCCCCGAAAGTCCACAGATACGCAGTATTTT.